This T cell receptor (beta chain) was obtained from a study of T-cell reconstitution after alpha-beta-depleted transplantation in children. Study-level results: It was reported that alpha-beta T cells came from several hundred expanded graft clones (about two months after transplant). From newly produced T cells came most of the T-cell counts and diversity one year after transplant. Surviving recipient T cells and thymic progenitors accounted for the high day-60 TCRbeta diversity observed in some patients.

Comments on this clonotype: Antigen unknown.

The CDR3 has 14 amino acids. V was pared by 3 bases and J by 3 bases, with 9 bases between. For TCRbeta, the library was prepared with unique molecular identifiers. Using its own MiXCR run on the PCR reads, TCRdb lists one record per CDR3 protein. The table shows 7,500 to 8,500 distinct CDR3 sequences, with 25% to 35% occurring only once. The sequencing here drew on peripheral blood, taken 60 days after TCRalphabeta/CD19-depleted stem cell transplant. The V gene is TRBV12-3 or TRBV12-4, the J gene TRBJ2-1, with D perhaps TRBD1 (6 bases). The origin of this receptor is a boy younger than two who had a stem cell transplant for SCID, so the T cells may come from the graft donor. DNA of the CDR3: TGTGCCAGCAGTTTTAGCAGGGGCTACAATGAGCAGTTCTTC. It specifies CASSFSRGYNEQFF.